The following is a TCR beta chain sequence with its context. Its antigen is unknown. The source of the sample is a study of T cell responses to AZD1222 COVID-19 vaccine. Overall study: Samples with a second dose at about 4 or about 12 weeks were pooled together. Points from the study as a whole: Reportedly, nearly half the spike-specific TCRs target unmutated variant regions.

CDR1 and CDR2 from the germline V gene are SGHTA and FQGNSA. The V gene lost 6 bases and the J gene lost 7 bases, with 13 bases spanning the gap. The CDR3 totals 13 residues. Repertoires were generated with immunoSEQ multiplex PCR, while TCRdb's copy carries only in-frame clones and drops some. The sample carries some 160,000 clones, about 92% recorded once. The origin of this receptor is an adult in good health. The rearrangement joins TRBV7-2 to TRBJ2-1; tentative D call: TRBD1 (5 bases). This material consisted of peripheral blood, taken on day 0 of AZD1222 vaccination. The CDR3 spells CASRYRPENEQFF. The DNA for the CDR3 is TGTGCCAGCAGGTACAGGCCCGAGAATGAGCAGTTCTTC.